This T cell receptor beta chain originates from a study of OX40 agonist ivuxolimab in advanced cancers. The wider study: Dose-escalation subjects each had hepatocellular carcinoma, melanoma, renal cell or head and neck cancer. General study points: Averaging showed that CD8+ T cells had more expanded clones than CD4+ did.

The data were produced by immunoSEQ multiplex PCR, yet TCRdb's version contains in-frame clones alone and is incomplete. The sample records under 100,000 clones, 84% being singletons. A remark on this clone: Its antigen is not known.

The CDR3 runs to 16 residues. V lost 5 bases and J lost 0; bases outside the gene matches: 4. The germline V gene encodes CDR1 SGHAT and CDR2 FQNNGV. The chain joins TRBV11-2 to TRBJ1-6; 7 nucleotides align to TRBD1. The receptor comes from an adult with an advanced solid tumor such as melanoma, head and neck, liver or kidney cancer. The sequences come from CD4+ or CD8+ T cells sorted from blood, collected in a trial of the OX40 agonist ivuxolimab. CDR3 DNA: TGTGCCAGCAGCCCACAGGGGAGCTCCTATAATTCACCCCTCCACTTT. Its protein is CASSPQGSSYNSPLHF.